This T cell receptor beta chain was observed in a study of blood T cell repertoires in COVID-19. Overall study context: From the United States, Italy and Spain came samples of acute and convalescent COVID-19. T cells, B-cell-depleted T cells, or PBMCs provided the cDNA or gDNA that served as material.

In the original processing: How many nucleated cells were present was estimated from reference gene primer amplification. Only in-frame clones appear in the TCRdb table, and some are missing; sequencing was by immunoSEQ multiplex PCR. D and trimming come from the DNA, and the V and J calls and clone size come from that table. Here the sample spans about 360,000 clones, around nine tenths being singletons. The CDR3 is 13 residues long. Germline-derived CDR1 and CDR2 are GTSNPN and SVGIG (reference sequence). V was shortened by 5 bases and J by 4 bases, with 12 bases between the two germline ends. The chain joins TRBV30 to TRBJ1-5, with D possibly matching TRBD1 (6 bases). Sequencing input: peripheral blood. The TCR sequence derives from a human donor in a cohort sampled during active COVID-19. This CDR3 reads CAWDTQGNQPQHF. The DNA of the CDR3 is TGTGCCTGGGACACACAGGGAAATCAGCCCCAGCATTTT.